The T cell receptor (beta chain) under discussion was sequenced for a study of vaccination and CD4 T cells after COVID-19. Whole-study results and caveats: Among convalescent patients, a median about 83% of reactive clones emerged only after vaccination.

The V end was cut by 5 bases, the J end by 1 base, with 11 bases between. CDR1 is SGHTA, CDR2 FQGTGA, per germline. The CDR3 contains 14 residues. Scientists ran DNA taken from cultured CD4+ T cells through the Oncomine TCR Beta short-read assay for sequencing. TCRdb fed the PCR reads into MiXCR, producing one record per CDR3 protein. The data contain under 30,000 distinct CDR3 sequences, roughly 38% of them singletons. On this clonotype itself: The antigen is unknown.

Time point here: late sampling 161 to 241 days after vaccination in a few convalescent patients. Treatment in this sample: roughly nine-day PBMC culture with coronavirus spike peptide pools or control peptides (ViraFEST assay). Peptide pools at 8.5 to 10 ug/ml stimulated 2 million or so PBMCs per well with roughly 9 IU/ml IL-2. This TCR derives from a human donor who had recovered from COVID-19. The rearrangement joins TRBV7-3 to TRBJ1-1, with D maybe TRBD1 (6 bases). This specimen was CD4+ T cells from blood, cultured in vitro, taken about 7 months after SARS-CoV-2 vaccination. Here the CDR3 reads CASSNQGTNTEAFF. CDR3 DNA sequence: TGTGCCAGCAGCAACCAGGGGACGAACACTGAAGCTTTCTTT.